This T cell receptor (beta chain) was recovered during a study of control samples from healthy donors and cancer patients. V shed 4 bases, J shed 4 bases, and the junction held 9 bases outside the gene matches. Looked up from germline, CDR1 is SGHNT and CDR2 is YYREEE (reference sequence). There are 15 residues in the CDR3. Method: immunoSEQ multiplex PCR; TCRdb's copy keeps in-frame clones and lacks some. Of 150,000 or so clones in the sample, 88% were seen once. The sequence was obtained from a man between 18 and 29 years old in good health. V gene TRBV5-4 combines with J gene TRBJ1-1; 8 bases agree with TRBD1. Source material: blood. CDR3 region: CASSPLQGGSTEAFF. The CDR3 DNA is TGTGCCAGCAGCCCCCTACAGGGGGGGAGCACTGAAGCTTTCTTT.